These T cell receptor beta chains were read from a single sample in a study of blood T cell repertoires in COVID-19. Here immunoSEQ multiplex PCR was the method, and the copy in TCRdb shows in-frame clones only, minus some. The sample contains 29,000 or so clones, 75% to 90% of which appear only once. The source material was peripheral blood. The origin of the receptors is a man between 60 and 70 years old with acute or convalescent COVID-19. Both conserved end residues are part of each CDR3. D genes are given only for firm matches. Clone size is given for some rows only: seen once, a few or many times, or a class if the clone is expanded.

abundance: .; j_gene: TRBJ1-5; v_gene: TRBV6-5; d_gene: .; CDR3aa: CASRGRVGGQPQHF; CDR3nt: TGTGCCAGCAGGGGAAGGGTAGGGGGTCAGCCCCAGCATTTT
abundance: .; j_gene: TRBJ2-3; v_gene: TRBV18; d_gene: .; CDR3aa: CASSPPDSGTDTQYF; CDR3nt: TGTGCCAGCTCACCACCCGACAGCGGCACAGATACGCAGTATTTT
abundance: .; j_gene: TRBJ2-3; v_gene: TRBV5-1; d_gene: .; CDR3aa: CASSLVQGTDTQYF; CDR3nt: TGCGCCAGCAGCTTGGTACAGGGCACAGATACGCAGTATTTT
abundance: few; j_gene: TRBJ1-1; v_gene: TRBV27; d_gene: .; CDR3aa: CASSLSSDTEAFF; CDR3nt: TGTGCCAGCAGTTTATCGTCCGACACTGAAGCTTTCTTT
abundance: .; j_gene: TRBJ2-5; v_gene: TRBV5-1; d_gene: TRBD2; CDR3aa: CASSSSRSMRGGQETQYF; CDR3nt: TGCGCCAGCAGCTCCTCCCGGTCCATGCGGGGGGGCCAAGAGACCCAGTACTTC
abundance: .; j_gene: TRBJ1-1; v_gene: TRBV7-9; d_gene: .; CDR3aa: CASSLERMTGWQAFF; CDR3nt: TGTGCCAGCAGCTTAGAGCGCATGACAGGCTGGCAAGCTTTCTTT
abundance: few; j_gene: TRBJ2-1; v_gene: TRBV18; d_gene: .; CDR3aa: CASSPLASPNEQFF; CDR3nt: TGTGCCAGCTCACCCCTAGCGAGCCCCAATGAGCAGTTCTTC
abundance: .; j_gene: TRBJ1-1; v_gene: TRBV28; d_gene: TRBD1; CDR3aa: CASRGGQGARYTEAFF; CDR3nt: TGTGCCAGCAGGGGGGGACAGGGGGCGCGGTACACTGAAGCTTTCTTT
abundance: .; j_gene: TRBJ1-1; v_gene: TRBV7-6; d_gene: .; CDR3aa: CASSLRQGMNTEAFF; CDR3nt: TGTGCCAGCAGCCTGAGGCAGGGTATGAACACTGAAGCTTTCTTT
abundance: .; j_gene: TRBJ2-3; v_gene: TRBV24-1; d_gene: .; CDR3aa: CATSAAGSTDTQYF; CDR3nt: TGTGCCACCAGTGCGGCGGGAAGTACAGATACGCAGTATTTT
abundance: .; j_gene: TRBJ2-5; v_gene: TRBV5-5; d_gene: .; CDR3aa: CASSLDRAGTVLGETQYF; CDR3nt: TGTGCCAGCAGCTTGGATAGGGCCGGGACTGTACTCGGAGAGACCCAGTACTTC
abundance: .; j_gene: TRBJ1-2; v_gene: TRBV27; d_gene: TRBD1; CDR3aa: CASSQGQRAGYTF; CDR3nt: TGTGCCAGCAGTCAGGGACAGAGGGCTGGCTACACCTTC
abundance: .; j_gene: TRBJ2-7; v_gene: TRBV4-1; d_gene: .; CDR3aa: CASSQETRLYVEQYF; CDR3nt: TGCGCCAGCAGCCAAGAGACTCGGCTCTACGTGGAGCAGTACTTC
abundance: once; j_gene: TRBJ2-5; v_gene: TRBV5-1; d_gene: .; CDR3aa: CASSQTTPKETQYF; CDR3nt: TGCGCCAGCAGCCAGACTACCCCTAAGGAGACCCAGTACTTC
abundance: few; j_gene: TRBJ1-2; v_gene: TRBV5-1; d_gene: TRBD1; CDR3aa: CASSPGQDANYGYTF; CDR3nt: TGCGCCAGCAGCCCGGGACAGGACGCTAACTATGGCTACACCTTC
abundance: .; j_gene: TRBJ2-7; v_gene: TRBV4-1; d_gene: .; CDR3aa: CASSSGSGVYEQYF; CDR3nt: TGCGCCAGCAGCTCCGGCTCGGGGGTCTACGAGCAGTACTTC
abundance: .; j_gene: TRBJ2-5; v_gene: TRBV3-1/TRBV3-2; d_gene: .; CDR3aa: CASSQSSSAEETQYF; CDR3nt: TGTGCCAGCAGCCAAAGTTCTAGCGCCGAAGAGACCCAGTACTTC
abundance: .; j_gene: TRBJ2-7; v_gene: TRBV7-3; d_gene: TRBD1; CDR3aa: CASSPGQGYEQYF; CDR3nt: TGTGCCAGCAGCCCCGGACAGGGCTACGAGCAGTACTTC
abundance: .; j_gene: TRBJ1-3; v_gene: TRBV29-1; d_gene: .; CDR3aa: CSVEDGGEAGNTIYF; CDR3nt: TGCAGCGTTGAAGATGGGGGGGAGGCTGGAAACACCATATATTTT
abundance: .; j_gene: TRBJ2-3; v_gene: TRBV5-1; d_gene: TRBD1; CDR3aa: CASSTRQGLDTQYF; CDR3nt: TGCGCCAGCAGCACTAGACAGGGGTTAGATACGCAGTATTTT
abundance: .; j_gene: TRBJ1-5; v_gene: TRBV2; d_gene: .; CDR3aa: CASTTGNQPQHF; CDR3nt: TGTGCCAGTACAACAGGGAATCAGCCCCAGCATTTT
abundance: .; j_gene: TRBJ2-1; v_gene: TRBV6-4; d_gene: TRBD2; CDR3aa: CASSDLFSGSDEQFF; CDR3nt: TGTGCCAGCAGTGACCTATTTAGCGGGAGCGATGAGCAGTTCTTC
abundance: .; j_gene: TRBJ2-3; v_gene: TRBV11-2; d_gene: TRBD2; CDR3aa: CASSLVTSGTTSTDTQYF; CDR3nt: TGTGCCAGCAGCTTAGTAACTAGCGGGACCACTAGCACAGATACGCAGTATTTT
abundance: once; j_gene: TRBJ1-1; v_gene: TRBV25-1; d_gene: TRBD1; CDR3aa: CASSGGQLNTEAFF; CDR3nt: TGTGCCAGCAGTGGGGGACAGTTGAACACTGAAGCTTTCTTT
abundance: .; j_gene: TRBJ2-1; v_gene: TRBV3-1/TRBV3-2; d_gene: .; CDR3aa: CASSRASYNEQFF; CDR3nt: TGTGCCAGCAGCCGAGCTTCTTACAATGAGCAGTTCTTC
abundance: .; j_gene: TRBJ1-1; v_gene: TRBV11-1; d_gene: .; CDR3aa: CASSLQQGRNTEAFF; CDR3nt: TGTGCCAGCAGCTTACAACAGGGTAGAAACACTGAAGCTTTCTTT
abundance: .; j_gene: TRBJ1-2; v_gene: TRBV28; d_gene: TRBD1; CDR3aa: CASSPPTGMEGYTF; CDR3nt: TGTGCCAGCAGTCCGCCGACAGGGATGGAAGGCTACACCTTC
abundance: .; j_gene: TRBJ2-1; v_gene: TRBV9; d_gene: TRBD2; CDR3aa: CASSVALTSGGSYNEQFF; CDR3nt: TGTGCCAGCAGCGTAGCCCTTACTAGCGGGGGGTCCTACAATGAGCAGTTCTTC
abundance: .; j_gene: TRBJ1-5; v_gene: TRBV2; d_gene: TRBD1; CDR3aa: CASSRDRYSNQPQHF; CDR3nt: TGTGCCAGCAGTCGGGACAGGTATAGCAATCAGCCCCAGCATTTT
abundance: .; j_gene: TRBJ1-2; v_gene: TRBV10-1; d_gene: .; CDR3aa: CASSEGGVGGYTF; CDR3nt: TGCGCCAGCAGTGAAGGAGGGGTCGGTGGCTACACCTTC
abundance: .; j_gene: TRBJ2-7; v_gene: TRBV7-9; d_gene: .; CDR3aa: CASSRATSRDGYEQYF; CDR3nt: TGTGCCAGCAGCCGAGCAACTAGCAGAGATGGCTACGAGCAGTACTTC
abundance: .; j_gene: TRBJ1-2; v_gene: TRBV5-4; d_gene: .; CDR3aa: CASSLLVTGSGYTF; CDR3nt: TGTGCCAGCAGCTTGTTAGTAACGGGGTCTGGCTACACCTTC
abundance: .; j_gene: TRBJ2-3; v_gene: TRBV11-2; d_gene: .; CDR3aa: CASSLANRRTDTQYF; CDR3nt: TGTGCCAGCAGCTTAGCGAACAGAAGAACAGATACGCAGTATTTT
abundance: .; j_gene: TRBJ2-1; v_gene: TRBV5-1; d_gene: TRBD2; CDR3aa: CASSVTSGTYNEQFF; CDR3nt: TGCGCCAGCAGCGTGACTAGCGGGACCTACAATGAGCAGTTCTTC
abundance: .; j_gene: TRBJ2-5; v_gene: TRBV5-1; d_gene: .; CDR3aa: CASSLTTSVPQETQYF; CDR3nt: TGCGCCAGCAGCTTGACTACCTCGGTACCTCAAGAGACCCAGTACTTC
abundance: .; j_gene: TRBJ1-5; v_gene: TRBV19; d_gene: .; CDR3aa: CASSIVGEEYQPQHF; CDR3nt: TGTGCCAGTAGTATTGTCGGGGAAGAGTATCAGCCCCAGCATTTT
abundance: .; j_gene: TRBJ2-5; v_gene: TRBV6-1; d_gene: .; CDR3aa: CASSEWQEGGETQYF; CDR3nt: TGTGCCAGCAGTGAGTGGCAGGAGGGCGGGGAGACCCAGTACTTC
abundance: .; j_gene: TRBJ1-1; v_gene: TRBV16; d_gene: TRBD1; CDR3aa: CASSQPNQGAVNTEAFF; CDR3nt: TGTGCCAGCAGCCAACCGAACCAGGGGGCCGTGAACACTGAAGCTTTCTTT
abundance: .; j_gene: TRBJ2-3; v_gene: TRBV14; d_gene: TRBD1; CDR3aa: CASSRVQGARLTDTQYF; CDR3nt: TGTGCCAGCAGCCGAGTACAGGGGGCTAGACTCACAGATACGCAGTATTTT
abundance: few; j_gene: TRBJ1-6; v_gene: TRBV28; d_gene: TRBD1; CDR3aa: CASSFRTGRSPLHF; CDR3nt: TGTGCCAGCAGTTTCCGGACAGGGCGCTCACCCCTCCACTTT
abundance: .; j_gene: TRBJ2-7; v_gene: TRBV10-3; d_gene: TRBD1; CDR3aa: CAISESDRGNDEQYF; CDR3nt: TGTGCCATCAGTGAGTCGGACAGGGGGAATGACGAGCAGTACTTC